This T cell receptor (beta chain) was identified during a study of T cell responses to AZD1222 COVID-19 vaccine. Study results and caveats: Most donors were white British and more were female, and clonal diversity was possibly underestimated.

This CDR3 comprises 15 residues. CDR1 and CDR2 (germline): SGHAT, FQNNGV. Trimming removed 5 bases at V and 2 bases at J, with 15 bases between. Method: immunoSEQ multiplex PCR; TCRdb's copy keeps in-frame clones and lacks some. The data contain approximately 140,000 clones, over 85% of them seen just once; the ten biggest clones take up around 5%. This clone was counted between two and nine times. The antigen is unknown. This sequence joins TRBV11-2 and TRBJ1-2; tentative D call: TRBD1 (6 bases). This TCR came from an adult in good health. Sequenced material: peripheral blood, taken on day 0 of AZD1222 vaccination. The CDR3 coding sequence is TGTGCCAGCAGCAAGGGGGTAGGGAGGAACTATGGCTACACCTTC. Its translation is CASSKGVGRNYGYTF.